The 9 T cell receptor beta chains given below trace back to one sample, sequenced in a study of CD8+ T cells in alopecia areata. Treatment here: oral pan-JAK inhibitor, 5-10 mg twice daily. It was cDNA, reverse transcribed from extracted RNA, that served as the sequencing template. This table comes from immunoSEQ multiplex PCR, and its TCRdb copy is limited to in-frame clones, with some not included. The data hold 150,000 to 200,000 clones, with 60% observed a single time. The material was CD4+ T cells sorted from blood, obtained at week 24, from a patient treated with tofacitinib. The receptors come from a human donor with alopecia areata.

The chain is built from TRBV19 and TRBJ2-7; D perhaps matches TRBD1 (5 bases). The V and J ends lost 5 bases and 2 bases respectively, with 10 bases between them. CDR1 is LNHDA and CDR2 is SQIVND in the germline V gene (reference sequence). The CDR3 consists of 13 residues. The chain's CDR3 is CASSFGHPYEQYF. CDR3 bases: TGTGCCAGTAGTTTTGGACATCCCTACGAGCAGTACTTC.

The chain recombines TRBV6-6 with TRBJ1-6, with 8 nucleotides matching TRBD1. The CDR3 extends over 16 amino acids. Germline V gene lookup returns CDR1 MNHNY and CDR2 SVGAGI (reference sequence). V dropped 2 bases and J dropped 7; count of bases not matched to a gene: 7. CDR3 sequence: CASSYPQGAGNSPLHF. The CDR3 DNA reads as TGTGCCAGCAGTTACCCCCAGGGGGCAGGGAATTCACCCCTCCACTTT.

The CDR3 bases are TGTGCCAGCTCACCCTCAATGAACACCGGGGAGCTGTTTTTT. Translated: CASSPSMNTGELFF. This rearrangement joins TRBV18 to TRBJ2-2; D gene ambiguous. The CDR3 totals 14 residues. V gave up 3 bases and J gave up 1 base, with 6 bases separating them. Germline V gene sequence: CDR1 KGHSH, CDR2 LQKENI.

Only a few counts were recorded for this clone. The gene calls are TRBV7-2 and TRBJ2-7, with D maybe TRBD2 (7 bases). In germline, CDR1 is SGHTA, CDR2 FQGNSA. The CDR3 extends over 14 amino acids. Between the trimmed V and J ends, which lost 6 bases and 0 bases, there was a span of 12 bases. The CDR3 is CASRPGGSSYEQYF. Here the CDR3 DNA reads TGTGCCAGCAGACCGGGGGGCTCCTCCTACGAGCAGTACTTC. The variable domain in full, completed from reference TRBV7-2 and TRBJ2-7, reads GAGVSQSPSNKVTEKGKDVELRCDPISGHTALYWYRQSLGQGLEFLIYFQGNSAPDKSGLPSDRFSAERTGGSVSTLTIQRTQQEDSAVYLCASRPGGSSYEQYFGPGTRLTVT.

The rearrangement links TRBV29-1 to TRBJ1-1; D unresolved. V gave up 4 bases and J gave up 1 base, with 7 bases separating them. Germline V gene lookup returns CDR1 SQVTM and CDR2 ANQGSEA. This CDR3 contains 12 residues. The chain's CDR3 is CSVAMANTEAFF. The CDR3, as DNA: TGCAGCGTTGCTATGGCGAACACTGAAGCTTTCTTT.

This chain connects TRBV29-1 to TRBJ2-3; tentatively, D is TRBD1 or TRBD2 (5 bases each). This CDR3 has 15 residues. Germline V gene data show CDR1 as SQVTM and CDR2 as ANQGSEA. The V gene lost 7 bases and the J gene lost 0 bases, with 17 bases spanning the gap. The CDR3 spells CSAPPGPNSTDTQYF. Here the CDR3 DNA reads TGCAGCGCCCCCCCGGGACCTAATAGCACAGATACGCAGTATTTT.

The chain recombines TRBV7-2 with TRBJ2-5; 8 nucleotides match TRBD2. Trimming at V came to 1 base and at J to 4 bases, leaving 2 bases not matched to a gene. CDR1 SGHTA and CDR2 FQGNSA come from the germline V gene. This CDR3 has 14 amino acids. In DNA, the CDR3 is TGTGCCAGCAGCTTAGAGGGACTAGGAGAGACCCAGTACTTC. This translates into CASSLEGLGETQYF.

This clone was detected many times. This sequence joins TRBV9 and TRBJ2-2, with TRBD1 matching over 9 bases. Germline-derived CDR1 and CDR2 are SGDLS and YYNGEE. This CDR3 is built from 18 residues. Germline trimming cut 0 bases from V and 3 bases from J; bases unmatched to any gene: 9. Here the CDR3 DNA reads TGTGCCAGCAGCGTAGCTTCGGGACAGGGATCGCACACCGGGGAGCTGTTTTTT. Encoded protein: CASSVASGQGSHTGELFF.

This clone has only a few counts. The chain joins TRBV4-3 to TRBJ2-1; a weak D match, TRBD2 (6 bases). V was clipped by 4 bases and J by 0 bases, with 13 bases between them. The germline CDR1 and CDR2 sequences are LGHNA and YSLEER. CDR3 length: 16 residues. CDR3 sequence (DNA): TGCGCCAGCAGCCCCTTCCCCGGGAGCTCCTACAATGAGCAGTTCTTC. It encodes CASSPFPGSSYNEQFF.